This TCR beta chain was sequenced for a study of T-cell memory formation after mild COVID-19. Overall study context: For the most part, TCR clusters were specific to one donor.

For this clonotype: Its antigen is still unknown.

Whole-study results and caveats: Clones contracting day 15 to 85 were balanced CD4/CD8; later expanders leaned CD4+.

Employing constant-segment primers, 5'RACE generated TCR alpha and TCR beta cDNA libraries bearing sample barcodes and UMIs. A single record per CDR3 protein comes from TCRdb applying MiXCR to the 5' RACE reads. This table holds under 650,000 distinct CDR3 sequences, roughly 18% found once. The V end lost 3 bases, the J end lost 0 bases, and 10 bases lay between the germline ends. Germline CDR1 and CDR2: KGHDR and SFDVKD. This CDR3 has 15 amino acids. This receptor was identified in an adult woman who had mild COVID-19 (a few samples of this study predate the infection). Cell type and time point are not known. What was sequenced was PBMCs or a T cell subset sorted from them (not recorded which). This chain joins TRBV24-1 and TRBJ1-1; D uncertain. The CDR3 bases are TGTGCCACCAGTGATCTCCTCAGAGTGAACACTGAAGCTTTCTTT. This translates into CATSDLLRVNTEAFF.